This section outlines one T cell receptor (beta chain) sequence together with its context. Its antigen is unknown. One junction end does not reproduce the germline sequence, and a read error may be involved. Germline CDR1 reads MNHEY; CDR2 reads SMNVEV (reference sequence). The CDR3 consists of 13 residues. This sample was taken from a study of identifying expanded T cells in peripheral blood. Study results and caveats: Technical replicates showed around 1.2 changed clones; two weeks around 15; four weeks 19. Approximately two-week clone count variance significantly increased as total template count grew.

No infections or other immune events were documented during collection. Here immunoSEQ multiplex PCR was the method, and the copy in TCRdb shows in-frame clones only, minus some. The sample has some 120,000 clones; around 84% are singletons. The sequencing sample was made of blood. This clonotype was sampled from a person aged 18 to 70 in good health. This chain connects TRBV27 to TRBJ2-2; no clear D. The CDR3 reads CAISPLQGGELFF. The CDR3 coding sequence is TGTGCCATCAGTCCGCTTCAAGGCGGGGAGCTGTTTTTT.